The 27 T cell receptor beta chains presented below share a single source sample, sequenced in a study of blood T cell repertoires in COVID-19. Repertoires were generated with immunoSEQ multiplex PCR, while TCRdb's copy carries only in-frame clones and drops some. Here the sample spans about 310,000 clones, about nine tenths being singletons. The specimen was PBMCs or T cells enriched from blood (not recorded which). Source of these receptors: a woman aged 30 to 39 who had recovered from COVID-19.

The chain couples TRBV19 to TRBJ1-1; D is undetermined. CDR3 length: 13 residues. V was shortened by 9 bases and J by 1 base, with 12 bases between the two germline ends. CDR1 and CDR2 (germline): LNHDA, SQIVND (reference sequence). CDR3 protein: CASSPRSNTEAFF. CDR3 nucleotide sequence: TGTGCCAGCTCCCCCAGGTCGAACACTGAAGCTTTCTTT.

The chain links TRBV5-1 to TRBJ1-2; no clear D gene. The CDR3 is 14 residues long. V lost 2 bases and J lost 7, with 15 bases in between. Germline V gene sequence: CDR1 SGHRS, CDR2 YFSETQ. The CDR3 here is CASSFSELRVGYTF. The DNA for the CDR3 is TGCGCCAGCAGCTTTTCTGAACTCCGGGTTGGCTACACCTTC.

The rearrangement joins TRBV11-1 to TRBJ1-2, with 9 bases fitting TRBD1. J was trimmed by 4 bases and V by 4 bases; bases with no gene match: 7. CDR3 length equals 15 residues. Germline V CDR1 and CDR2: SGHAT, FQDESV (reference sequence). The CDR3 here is CASSSAGQGTYGYTF. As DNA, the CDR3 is TGTGCCAGCAGCTCTGCGGGACAGGGAACCTATGGCTACACCTTC. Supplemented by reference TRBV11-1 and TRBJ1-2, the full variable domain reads EAEVAQSPRYKITEKSQAVAFWCDPISGHATLYWYRQILGQGPELLVQFQDESVVDDSQLPKDRFSAERLKGVDSTLKIQPAELGDSAMYLCASSSAGQGTYGYTFGSGTRLTVV.

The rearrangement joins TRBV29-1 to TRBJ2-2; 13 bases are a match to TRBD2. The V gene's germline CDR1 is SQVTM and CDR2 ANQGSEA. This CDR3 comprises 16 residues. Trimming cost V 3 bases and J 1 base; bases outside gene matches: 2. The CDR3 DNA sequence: TGCAGCGTTGACGGACTAGCGGGAGTGAACACCGGGGAGCTGTTTTTT. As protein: CSVDGLAGVNTGELFF.

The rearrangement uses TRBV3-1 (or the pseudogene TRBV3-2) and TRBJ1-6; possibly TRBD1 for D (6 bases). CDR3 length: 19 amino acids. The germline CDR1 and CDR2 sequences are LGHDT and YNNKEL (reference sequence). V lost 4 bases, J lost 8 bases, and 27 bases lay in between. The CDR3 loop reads CASSLGVVGTKRAHSPLHF. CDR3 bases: TGTGCCAGCAGCCTAGGGGTGGTAGGGACAAAGCGTGCCCATTCACCCCTCCACTTT.

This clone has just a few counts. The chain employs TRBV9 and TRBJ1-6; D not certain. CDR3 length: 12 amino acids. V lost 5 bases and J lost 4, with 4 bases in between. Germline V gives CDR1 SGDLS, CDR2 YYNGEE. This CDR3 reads CASRSYNSPLHF. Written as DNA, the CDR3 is TGTGCCAGCAGATCGTATAATTCACCCCTCCACTTT.

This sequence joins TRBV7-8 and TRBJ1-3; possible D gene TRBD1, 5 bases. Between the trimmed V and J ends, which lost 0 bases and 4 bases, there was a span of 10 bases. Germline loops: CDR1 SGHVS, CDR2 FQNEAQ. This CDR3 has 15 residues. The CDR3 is CASSLAARAGNTIYF. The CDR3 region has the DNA TGTGCCAGCAGCTTAGCCGCCAGGGCGGGAAACACCATATATTTT.

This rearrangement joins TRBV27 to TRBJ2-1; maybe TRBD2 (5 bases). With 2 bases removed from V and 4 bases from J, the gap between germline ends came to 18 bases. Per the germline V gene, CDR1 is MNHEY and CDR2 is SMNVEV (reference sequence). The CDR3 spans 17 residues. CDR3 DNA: TGTGCCAGCAGTTTAAATCGGTTAGCGCGGTTTTACAATGAGCAGTTCTTC. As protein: CASSLNRLARFYNEQFF.

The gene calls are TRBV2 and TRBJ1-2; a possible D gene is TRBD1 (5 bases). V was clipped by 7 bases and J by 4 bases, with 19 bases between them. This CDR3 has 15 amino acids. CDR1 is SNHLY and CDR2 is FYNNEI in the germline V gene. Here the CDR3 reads CASTGIRQWVYGYTF. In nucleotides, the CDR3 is TGTGCCAGCACCGGAATTAGACAGTGGGTCTATGGCTACACCTTC.

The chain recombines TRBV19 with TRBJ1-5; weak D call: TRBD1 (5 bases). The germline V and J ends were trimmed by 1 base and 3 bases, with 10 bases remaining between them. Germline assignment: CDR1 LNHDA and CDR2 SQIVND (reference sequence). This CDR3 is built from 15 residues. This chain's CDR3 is CASSIASQVNQPQHF. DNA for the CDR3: TGTGCCAGTAGTATAGCTTCACAGGTCAATCAGCCCCAGCATTTT.

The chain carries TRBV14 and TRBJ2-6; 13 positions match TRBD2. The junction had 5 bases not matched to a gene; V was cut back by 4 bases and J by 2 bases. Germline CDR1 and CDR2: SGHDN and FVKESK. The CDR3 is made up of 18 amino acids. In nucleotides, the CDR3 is TGTGCCAGCAGCCGAACTAGCGGGAGGGCCCCTGGGGCCAACGTCCTGACTTTC. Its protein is CASSRTSGRAPGANVLTF.

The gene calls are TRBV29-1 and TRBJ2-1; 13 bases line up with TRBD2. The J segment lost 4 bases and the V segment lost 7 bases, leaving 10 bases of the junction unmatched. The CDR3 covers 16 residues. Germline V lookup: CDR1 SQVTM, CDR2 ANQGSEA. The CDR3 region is CSAQRTSGSDYNEQFF. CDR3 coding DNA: TGCAGCGCACAGAGGACTAGCGGGAGTGATTACAATGAGCAGTTCTTC.

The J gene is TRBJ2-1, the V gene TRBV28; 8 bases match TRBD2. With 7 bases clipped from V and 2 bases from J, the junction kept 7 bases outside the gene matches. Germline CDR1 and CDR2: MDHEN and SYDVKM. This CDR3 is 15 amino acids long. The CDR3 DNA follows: TGTGCCAGCATAAAAAGCGGGAGTCCCTACAATGAGCAGTTCTTC. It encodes CASIKSGSPYNEQFF. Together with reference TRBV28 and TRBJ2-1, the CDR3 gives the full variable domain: DVKVTQSSRYLVKRTGEKVFLECVQDMDHENMFWYRQDPGLGLRLIYFSYDVKMKEKGDIPEGYSVSREKKERFSLILESASTNQTSMYLCASIKSGSPYNEQFFGPGTRLTVL.

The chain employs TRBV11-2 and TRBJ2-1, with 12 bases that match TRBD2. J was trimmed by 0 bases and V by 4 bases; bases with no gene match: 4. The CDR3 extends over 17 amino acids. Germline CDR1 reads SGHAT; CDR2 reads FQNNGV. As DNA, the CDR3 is TGTGCCAGCAGCTCACTAGCGGGAGGAGCCTCCTACAATGAGCAGTTCTTC. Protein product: CASSSLAGGASYNEQFF.

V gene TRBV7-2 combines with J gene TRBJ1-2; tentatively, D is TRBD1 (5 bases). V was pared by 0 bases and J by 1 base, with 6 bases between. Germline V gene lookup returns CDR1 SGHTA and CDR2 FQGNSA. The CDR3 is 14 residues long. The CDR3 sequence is CASSLATDNYGYTF. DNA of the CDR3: TGTGCCAGCAGCTTAGCGACAGATAACTATGGCTACACCTTC.

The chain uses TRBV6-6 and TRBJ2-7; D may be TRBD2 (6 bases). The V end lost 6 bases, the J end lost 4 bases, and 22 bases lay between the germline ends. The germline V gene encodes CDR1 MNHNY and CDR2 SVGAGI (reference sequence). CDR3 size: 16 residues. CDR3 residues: CASRPPASWGVYEQYF. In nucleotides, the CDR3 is TGTGCCAGCAGACCTCCCGCTAGCTGGGGGGTGTACGAGCAGTACTTC.

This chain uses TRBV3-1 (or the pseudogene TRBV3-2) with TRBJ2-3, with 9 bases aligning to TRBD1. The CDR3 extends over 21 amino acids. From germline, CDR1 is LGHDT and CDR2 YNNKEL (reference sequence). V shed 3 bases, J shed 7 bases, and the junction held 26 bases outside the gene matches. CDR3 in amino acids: CASSHPPTGQGALSPRYTQYF. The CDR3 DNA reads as TGTGCCAGCAGCCACCCACCCACGGGACAGGGAGCATTGAGCCCCAGGTATACGCAGTATTTT.

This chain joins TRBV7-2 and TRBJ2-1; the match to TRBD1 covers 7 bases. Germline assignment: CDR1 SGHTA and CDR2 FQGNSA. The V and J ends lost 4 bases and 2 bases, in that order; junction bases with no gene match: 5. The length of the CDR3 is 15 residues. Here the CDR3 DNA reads TGTGCCAGCAGCTCTGGACAGGCTACCTACAATGAGCAGTTCTTC. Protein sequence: CASSSGQATYNEQFF.

The DNA of the CDR3 is TGTGCCATCAGTGATCCCGACCGAGGAGCGGGGCTCACAGATACGCAGTATTTT. Protein sequence: CAISDPDRGAGLTDTQYF. This chain connects TRBV10-3 to TRBJ2-3; 7 nucleotides agree with TRBD2. This CDR3 contains 18 residues. Germline CDR1 ENHRY, CDR2 SYGVKD. V trimming: 3 bases; J trimming: 2 bases; junction bases outside the gene matches: 14.

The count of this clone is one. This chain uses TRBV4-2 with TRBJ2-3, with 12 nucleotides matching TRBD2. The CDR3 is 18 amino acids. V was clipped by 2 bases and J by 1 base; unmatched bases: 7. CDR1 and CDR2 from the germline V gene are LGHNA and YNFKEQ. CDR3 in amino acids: CASSQLLAGGFGTDTQYF. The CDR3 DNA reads TGTGCCAGCAGCCAACTACTAGCGGGAGGTTTTGGCACAGATACGCAGTATTTT.

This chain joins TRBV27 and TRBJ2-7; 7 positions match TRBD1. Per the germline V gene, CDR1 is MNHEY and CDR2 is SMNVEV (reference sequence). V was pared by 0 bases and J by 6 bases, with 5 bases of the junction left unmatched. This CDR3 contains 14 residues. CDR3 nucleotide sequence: TGTGCCAGCAGTTTATCTTCGACAGGGAGCGAGCAGTACTTC. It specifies CASSLSSTGSEQYF.

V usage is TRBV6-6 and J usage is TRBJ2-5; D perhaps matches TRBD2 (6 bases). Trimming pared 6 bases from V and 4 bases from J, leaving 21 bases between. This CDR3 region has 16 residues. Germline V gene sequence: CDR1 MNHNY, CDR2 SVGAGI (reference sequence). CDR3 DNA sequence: TGTGCCAGCAGCCTCTACGGCGGGACCGCAGGAGAGACCCAGTACTTC. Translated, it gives CASSLYGGTAGETQYF.

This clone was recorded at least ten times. The CDR3 coding sequence is TGCGCCAGCAGCCAAGTTCGTGGGACAGGGGATGAAAAACTGTTTTTT. This encodes CASSQVRGTGDEKLFF. This chain joins TRBV4-1 and TRBJ1-4; 10 nucleotides match TRBD1. From germline, CDR1 is MGHRA and CDR2 YSYEKL. This CDR3 is 16 amino acids long. V lost 1 base to trimming and J lost 6 bases; unmatched junction nucleotides: 5.

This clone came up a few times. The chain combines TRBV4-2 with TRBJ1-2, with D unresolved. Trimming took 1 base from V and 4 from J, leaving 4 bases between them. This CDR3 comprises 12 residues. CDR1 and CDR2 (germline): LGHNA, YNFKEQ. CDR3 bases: TGTGCCAGCAGCCAAGCATCCTATGGCTACACCTTC. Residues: CASSQASYGYTF.

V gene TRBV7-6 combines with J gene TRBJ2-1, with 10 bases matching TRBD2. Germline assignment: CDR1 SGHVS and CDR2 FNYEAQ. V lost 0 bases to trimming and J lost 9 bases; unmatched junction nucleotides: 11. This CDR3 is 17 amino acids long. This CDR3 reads CASSLAGGASGSVEQFF. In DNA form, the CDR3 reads TGTGCCAGCAGCTTAGCGGGAGGGGCTAGCGGGAGCGTTGAGCAGTTCTTC.

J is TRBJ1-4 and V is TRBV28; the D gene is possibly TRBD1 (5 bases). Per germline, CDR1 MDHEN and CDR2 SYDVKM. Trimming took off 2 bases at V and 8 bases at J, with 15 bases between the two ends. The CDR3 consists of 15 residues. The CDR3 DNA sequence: TGTGCCAGCAGTTTAGTGGGGCAGGGTAGCGAAAAACTGTTTTTT. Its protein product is CASSLVGQGSEKLFF.

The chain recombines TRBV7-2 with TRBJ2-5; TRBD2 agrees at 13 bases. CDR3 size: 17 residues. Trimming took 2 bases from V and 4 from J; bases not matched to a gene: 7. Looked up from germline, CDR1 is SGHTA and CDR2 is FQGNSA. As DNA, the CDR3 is TGTGCCAGCAGCTTATCGGGACTAGCGGGATTGGGAGAGACCCAGTACTTC. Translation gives CASSLSGLAGLGETQYF.